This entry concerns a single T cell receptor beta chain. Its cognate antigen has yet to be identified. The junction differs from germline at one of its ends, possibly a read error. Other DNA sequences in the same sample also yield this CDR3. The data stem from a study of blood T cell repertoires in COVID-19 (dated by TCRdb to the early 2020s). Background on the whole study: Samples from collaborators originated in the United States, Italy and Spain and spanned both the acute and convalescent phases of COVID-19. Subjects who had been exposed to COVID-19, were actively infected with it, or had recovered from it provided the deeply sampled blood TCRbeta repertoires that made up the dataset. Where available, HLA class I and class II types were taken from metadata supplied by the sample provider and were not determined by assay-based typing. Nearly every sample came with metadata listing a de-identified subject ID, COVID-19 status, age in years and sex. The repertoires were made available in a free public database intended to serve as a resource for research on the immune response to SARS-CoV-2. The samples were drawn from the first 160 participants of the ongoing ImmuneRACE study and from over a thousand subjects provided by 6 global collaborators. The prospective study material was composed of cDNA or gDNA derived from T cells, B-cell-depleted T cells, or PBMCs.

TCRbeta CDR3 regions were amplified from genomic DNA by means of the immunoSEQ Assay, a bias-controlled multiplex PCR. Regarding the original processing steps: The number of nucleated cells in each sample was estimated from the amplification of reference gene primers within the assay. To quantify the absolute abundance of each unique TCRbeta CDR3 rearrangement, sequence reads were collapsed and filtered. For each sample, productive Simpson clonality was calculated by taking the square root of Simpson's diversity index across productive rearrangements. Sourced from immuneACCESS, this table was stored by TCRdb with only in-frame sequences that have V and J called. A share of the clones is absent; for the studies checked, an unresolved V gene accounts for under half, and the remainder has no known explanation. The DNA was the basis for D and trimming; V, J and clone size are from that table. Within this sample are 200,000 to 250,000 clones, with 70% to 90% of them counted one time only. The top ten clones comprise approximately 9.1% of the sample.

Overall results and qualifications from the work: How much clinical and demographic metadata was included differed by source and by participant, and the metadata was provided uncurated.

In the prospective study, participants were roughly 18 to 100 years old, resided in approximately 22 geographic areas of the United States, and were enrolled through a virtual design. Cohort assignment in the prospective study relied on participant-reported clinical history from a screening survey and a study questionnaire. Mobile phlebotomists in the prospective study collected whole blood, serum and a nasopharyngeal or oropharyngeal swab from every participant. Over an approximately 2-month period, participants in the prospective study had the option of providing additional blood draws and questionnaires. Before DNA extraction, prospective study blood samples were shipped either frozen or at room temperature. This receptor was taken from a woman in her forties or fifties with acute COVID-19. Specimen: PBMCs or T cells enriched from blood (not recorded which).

The nucleotide sequence is given as TGTGCTAGCTCACAGACGGACAGGGGCAACGAGCAGTACTTC. Its protein is CASSQTDRGNEQYF. The chain employs TRBV18 and TRBJ2-7; 9 nucleotides in the junction match TRBD1. The CDR1 and CDR2 encoded by the germline V gene are KGHSH and LQKENI. The CDR3 spans 14 residues, from the cysteine through the phenylalanine. Only the CDR3 region is kept as DNA, spanning 42 bases read in frame from base 1.